These T cell receptor beta chains were read from a single sample in a study of blood T cell repertoires in COVID-19. Data came from immunoSEQ multiplex PCR; TCRdb stores just in-frame clones and leaves some out. The data show 200,000 to 300,000 clones, roughly 89% seen once. The sequenced material came from PBMCs or T cells enriched from blood (not recorded which). These receptors were obtained from a woman in her twenties or thirties with acute COVID-19. CDR3s include the opening cysteine and the closing phenylalanine or tryptophan. A D gene is named only where the DNA matches it firmly. Not every row has a clone size; where given, it reads once, few, many or a size class.

j_call	d_call	v_call	clone_size	cdr3_nt	cdr3_aa
TRBJ2-4	TRBD2	TRBV7-2	NA	TGTGCCAGCAGCTCATCCAGCGGGCGGGGGGTTGGTAACATTCAGTACTTC	CASSSSSGRGVGNIQYF
TRBJ1-3	NA	TRBV28	NA	TGTGCCAGCAGTTTATACACGGCAGGGCCAGGAAACACCATATATTTT	CASSLYTAGPGNTIYF
TRBJ1-2	TRBD1	TRBV10-2	once	TGCGCCAGCAGCCTCACTACAGGGGCGAATACAGGCTACACCTTC	CASSLTTGANTGYTF
TRBJ1-5	NA	TRBV15	NA	TGTGCCACCAGCAGCCTCAATCAGCCCCAGCATTTT	CATSSLNQPQHF
TRBJ1-1	NA	TRBV6-2/TRBV6-3	NA	TGTGCCAGCAGTTACTCAGGGGGGGAAAACACTGAAGCTTTCTTT	CASSYSGGENTEAFF
TRBJ2-1	TRBD2	TRBV27	NA	TGTGCCAGCAGTCCTCTACTAGCGGGGGGGCGGAATGAGCAGTTCTTC	CASSPLLAGGRNEQFF
TRBJ1-6	NA	TRBV5-4	NA	TGTGCCAGCAGCTTGGACCAGCGGAATTCACCCCTCCACTTT	CASSLDQRNSPLHF
TRBJ1-1	NA	TRBV6-1	NA	TGTGCCAGCAGTTCACACAGGGAGAGCACTGAAGCTTTCTTT	CASSSHRESTEAFF
TRBJ2-3	NA	TRBV5-5	NA	TGTGCCAGCAGTCTGGAGGGTTTTGGCACAGATACGCAGTATTTT	CASSLEGFGTDTQYF
TRBJ1-2	NA	TRBV2	NA	TGTGCCAGCAGTTGGGGAGGGGCAAGGCACCTTAACTATGGCTACACCTTC	CASSWGGARHLNYGYTF
TRBJ1-1	NA	TRBV25-1	NA	TGTGCCAGCAGGACAGGAGAGAACACTGAAGCTTTCTTT	CASRTGENTEAFF
TRBJ1-5	NA	TRBV4-1	NA	TGCGCCAGCAGCCAAGACGCCGGTTATCAGCCCCAGCATTTT	CASSQDAGYQPQHF
TRBJ1-1	NA	TRBV30	NA	TGTGCCTGGTTTTTCCCAGGGGAAGGGACTGAAGCTTTCTTT	CAWFFPGEGTEAFF